These 3 T cell receptor beta chains were sequenced from one sample in a study of patients and donors after allogeneic stem cell transplantation. Via MiXCR, TCRdb re-called the RT-PCR reads, giving one row per CDR3 protein. Counted here are about 200,000 distinct CDR3 sequences, around two fifths occurring once; the ten biggest clones make up around 10%. Sequencing was performed on blood, either unsorted or a sorted T cell fraction (not recorded which). Receptors originate from a human donor who was either an allogeneic HSCT recipient or a stem cell or donor lymphocyte infusion donor (not recorded which). It is not recorded whose cells these are; they may come from a transplant donor.

The chain links TRBV10-2 to TRBJ1-5; D is undetermined. Trimming shortened V by 4 bases and J by 3 bases, and 4 bases separated the two germline ends. The CDR3 runs 12 residues. Germline V lookup: CDR1 WSHSY, CDR2 SAAADI. CDR3 sequence: CASSGNNQPQHF. CDR3 nucleotide sequence: TGCGCCAGCAGTGGGAACAATCAGCCCCAGCATTTT.

This clonotype has only a few counts. The rearrangement uses TRBV12-3 or TRBV12-4 and TRBJ1-5, with D perhaps TRBD1 (5 bases). This CDR3 has 15 residues. Trimming took 5 bases from V and 7 from J, leaving 18 bases between them. CDR3: CASSPRREVNQPQHF. The CDR3 nucleotides read TGTGCCAGCAGTCCCCGCAGGGAGGTTAACCAGCCCCAGCATTTT.

Only a few counts were recorded for this clonotype. The chain joins TRBV7-2 to TRBJ1-1; D call uncertain. Deletions cut 5 bases from V and 3 bases from J, with 7 bases between. CDR1 and CDR2 from the germline V gene are SGHTA and FQGNSA. This CDR3 region has 12 residues. Here the CDR3 DNA reads TGTGCCAGCAGCCTAAGGTACACTGAAGCTTTCTTT. This encodes CASSLRYTEAFF.